This entry lists 7 T cell receptor beta chains sequenced from one sample in a study of blood T cell repertoires in COVID-19. Profiled with immunoSEQ multiplex PCR; TCRdb holds only in-frame clones, not every one. The sample consists of fewer than 65,000 clones, roughly 90% of them appearing once. Sequencing input: peripheral blood. Every receptor here comes from a human donor with acute or convalescent COVID-19. The donor label of this sample is uncertain.

The chain couples TRBV11-3 to TRBJ2-2; D is undetermined. This CDR3 is built from 16 residues. Germline V CDR1 and CDR2: SGHNT, YENEEA. V was shortened by 1 base and J by 5 bases, with 14 bases between the two germline ends. This CDR3 is CASSLGIRVGTGELFF. In nucleotides, the CDR3 is TGTGCCAGCAGCTTAGGAATCCGGGTTGGAACCGGGGAGCTGTTTTTT.

V usage is TRBV15 and J usage is TRBJ1-5, with TRBD1 as a possible D gene (6 bases). Per the germline V gene, CDR1 is LNHNV and CDR2 is YYDKDF (reference sequence). Trimming removed 0 bases from V and 2 bases from J, with 11 bases in between. CDR3 length equals 16 residues. The CDR3 region is CATSRERGAGNQPQHF. In nucleotides, the CDR3 is TGTGCCACCAGCAGAGAACGGGGGGCGGGCAATCAGCCCCAGCATTTT.

The J gene is TRBJ2-2, the V gene TRBV7-2, with 12 bases aligning to TRBD2. The CDR3 extends over 16 amino acids. Looked up from germline, CDR1 is SGHTA and CDR2 is FQGNSA. V shed 5 bases, J shed 5 bases, and the junction held 6 bases outside the gene matches. Here the CDR3 DNA reads TGTGCCAGCAGCCCGCCCGGACTAGCGGGGACCGGGGAGCTGTTTTTT. Translated: CASSPPGLAGTGELFF.

Note on this clone: Compared with germline, one end of the junction differs, possibly owing to a read error. This sequence joins TRBV4-1 and TRBJ1-3, with a possible D match to TRBD1 (5 bases). This CDR3 has 14 amino acids. Germline V gene sequence: CDR1 MGHRA, CDR2 YSYEKL. Here the CDR3 DNA reads TGCGCCAGCAGCCAAAGACAGCCTGGAAGCACCATATATTTT. This sequence encodes CASSQRQPGSTIYF.

This chain connects TRBV5-6 to TRBJ2-2; 10 bases line up with TRBD2. The CDR3 runs 16 residues. Germline-derived CDR1 and CDR2 are SGHDT and YYEEEE. Trimming removed 2 bases from V and 6 bases from J; junction bases left unmatched: 7. CDR3 protein: CASSFYTSGVAGELFF. The CDR3 DNA follows: TGTGCCAGCAGCTTTTATACTAGCGGGGTTGCCGGGGAGCTGTTTTTT.

This clone was seen a few times. CDR3 in DNA: TGCGCCTCCCTTAACGGGACTGAAGCTTTCTTT. As protein: CASLNGTEAFF. V is TRBV23-1 and J is TRBJ1-1; D remains unclear. TRBV23-1 is classed as an ORF, of uncertain function. V shed 11 bases and J shed 5 bases, with 12 bases lying between them. The CDR3 length is 11 residues.

The genes are TRBV3-1 (or the pseudogene TRBV3-2) and TRBJ2-2, with a tentative D call TRBD2 (5 bases). Trimming took 4 bases from V and 5 from J, leaving 14 bases between them. The germline V gene has CDR1 LGHDT and CDR2 YNNKEL (reference sequence). This CDR3 has 15 amino acids. The CDR3 spells CASSPYDPGTGELFF. CDR3 DNA: TGTGCCAGCAGCCCTTACGACCCGGGAACCGGGGAGCTGTTTTTT.